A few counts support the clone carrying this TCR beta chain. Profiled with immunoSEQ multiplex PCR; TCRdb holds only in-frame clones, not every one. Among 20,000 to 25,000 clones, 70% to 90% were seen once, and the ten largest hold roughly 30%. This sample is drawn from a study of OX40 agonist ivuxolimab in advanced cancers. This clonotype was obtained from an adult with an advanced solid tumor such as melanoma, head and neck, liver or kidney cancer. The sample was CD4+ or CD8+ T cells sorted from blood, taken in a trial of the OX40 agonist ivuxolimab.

DNA for the CDR3: TGTGCCAGCAGTTACGACCGTAGCCCATCCGGGGAGCTGTTTTTT. This encodes CASSYDRSPSGELFF. This chain links TRBV6-6 with TRBJ2-2; D is unclear. There are 15 residues in the CDR3. The ends were cut back, 2 bases at V and 6 bases at J, with 13 bases in the middle. Germline assignment: CDR1 MNHNY and CDR2 SVGAGI (reference sequence).